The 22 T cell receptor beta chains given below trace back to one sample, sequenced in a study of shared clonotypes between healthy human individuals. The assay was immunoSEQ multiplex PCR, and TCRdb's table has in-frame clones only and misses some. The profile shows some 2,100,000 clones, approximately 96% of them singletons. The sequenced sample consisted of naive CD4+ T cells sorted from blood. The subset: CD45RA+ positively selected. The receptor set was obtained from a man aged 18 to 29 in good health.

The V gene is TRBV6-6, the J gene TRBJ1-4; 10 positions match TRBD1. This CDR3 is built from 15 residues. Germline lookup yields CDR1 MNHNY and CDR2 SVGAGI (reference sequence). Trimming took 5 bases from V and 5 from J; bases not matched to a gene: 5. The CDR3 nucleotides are TGTGCCAGCAGTGACCGGGACAGGGGAAATGAAAAACTGTTTTTT. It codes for CASSDRDRGNEKLFF.

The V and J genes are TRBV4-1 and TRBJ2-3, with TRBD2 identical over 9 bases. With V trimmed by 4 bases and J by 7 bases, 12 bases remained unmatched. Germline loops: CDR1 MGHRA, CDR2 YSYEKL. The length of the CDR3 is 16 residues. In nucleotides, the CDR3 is TGCGCCAGCAGCCCCTTAGTGGCGGGAGGGCCACATACGCAGTATTTT. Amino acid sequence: CASSPLVAGGPHTQYF.

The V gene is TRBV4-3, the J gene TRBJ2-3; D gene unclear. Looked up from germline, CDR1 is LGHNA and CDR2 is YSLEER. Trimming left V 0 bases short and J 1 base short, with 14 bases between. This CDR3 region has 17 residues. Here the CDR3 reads CASSQDRASVGTDTQYF. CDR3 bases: TGCGCCAGCAGCCAAGATCGCGCGAGCGTCGGCACAGATACGCAGTATTTT.

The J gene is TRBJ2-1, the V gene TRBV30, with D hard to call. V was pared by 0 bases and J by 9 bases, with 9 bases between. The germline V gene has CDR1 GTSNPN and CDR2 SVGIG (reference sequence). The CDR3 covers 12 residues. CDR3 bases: TGTGCCTGGAGTGTACCCAGCACTGAGCAGTTCTTC. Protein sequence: CAWSVPSTEQFF.

The CDR3 loop is CASSSPDLTYEQYF. The CDR3 bases are TGTGCCAGCAGTTCCCCGGACTTAACCTACGAGCAGTACTTC. This chain links TRBV6-5 with TRBJ2-7; perhaps TRBD2 as D (5 bases). CDR1 is MNHEY, CDR2 SVGAGI, per germline. V lost 4 bases and J lost 2, with 12 bases in between. This CDR3 is built from 14 residues.

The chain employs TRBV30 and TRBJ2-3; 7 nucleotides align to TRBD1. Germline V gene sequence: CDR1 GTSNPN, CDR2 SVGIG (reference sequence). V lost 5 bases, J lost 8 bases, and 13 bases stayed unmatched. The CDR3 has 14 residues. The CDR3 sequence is CAWVDRLLLGTQYF. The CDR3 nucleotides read TGTGCCTGGGTGGACAGGCTCCTTTTGGGTACGCAGTATTTT.

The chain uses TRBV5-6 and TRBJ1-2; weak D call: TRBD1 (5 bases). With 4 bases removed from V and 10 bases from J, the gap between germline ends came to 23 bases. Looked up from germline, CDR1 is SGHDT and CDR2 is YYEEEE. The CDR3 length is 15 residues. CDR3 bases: TGTGCCAGCAGCGCAGCCGGGACCGCACGCTTTGACTACACCTTC. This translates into CASSAAGTARFDYTF.

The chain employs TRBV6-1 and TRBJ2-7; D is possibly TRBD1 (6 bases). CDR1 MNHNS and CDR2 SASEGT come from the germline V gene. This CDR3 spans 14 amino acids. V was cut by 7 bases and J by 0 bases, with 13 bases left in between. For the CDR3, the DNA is TGTGCCAGCACCGAACAGGGTATCTCCTACGAGCAGTACTTC. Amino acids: CASTEQGISYEQYF.

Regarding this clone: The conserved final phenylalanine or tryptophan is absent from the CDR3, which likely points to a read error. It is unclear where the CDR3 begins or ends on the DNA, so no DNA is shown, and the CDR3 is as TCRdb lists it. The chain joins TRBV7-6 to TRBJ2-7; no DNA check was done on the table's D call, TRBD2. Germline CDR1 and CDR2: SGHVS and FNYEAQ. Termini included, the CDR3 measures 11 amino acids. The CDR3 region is CASSLDLAGKN.

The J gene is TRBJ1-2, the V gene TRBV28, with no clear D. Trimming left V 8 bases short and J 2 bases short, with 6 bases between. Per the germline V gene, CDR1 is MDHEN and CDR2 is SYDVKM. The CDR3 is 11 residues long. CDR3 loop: CASQDNYGYTF. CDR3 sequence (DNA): TGTGCCAGCCAGGACAACTATGGCTACACCTTC.

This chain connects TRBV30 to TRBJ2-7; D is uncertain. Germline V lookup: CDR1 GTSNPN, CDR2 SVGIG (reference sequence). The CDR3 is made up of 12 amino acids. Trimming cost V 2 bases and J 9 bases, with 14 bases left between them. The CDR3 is CAWSPGTDGQYF. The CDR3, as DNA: TGTGCCTGGAGTCCCGGTACAGACGGGCAGTACTTC.

CDR3 nucleotides: TGTGCCAGCAGCTTAGAGGTTGCGGAGGCGCAGTATTTT. Translated: CASSLEVAEAQYF. V is TRBV7-2 and J is TRBJ2-3, with D possibly matching TRBD2 (5 bases). The CDR3 is made up of 13 amino acids. CDR1 is SGHTA and CDR2 is FQGNSA in the germline V gene. Between the trimmed V and J ends, which lost 1 base and 10 bases, there was a span of 12 bases.

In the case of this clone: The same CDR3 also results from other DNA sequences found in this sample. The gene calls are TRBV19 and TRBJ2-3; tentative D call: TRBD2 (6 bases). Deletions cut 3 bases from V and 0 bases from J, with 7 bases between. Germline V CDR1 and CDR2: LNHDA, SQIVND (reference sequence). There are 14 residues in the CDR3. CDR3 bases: TGTGCCAGTAGTATTAGCGGTAGCACAGATACGCAGTATTTT. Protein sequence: CASSISGSTDTQYF.

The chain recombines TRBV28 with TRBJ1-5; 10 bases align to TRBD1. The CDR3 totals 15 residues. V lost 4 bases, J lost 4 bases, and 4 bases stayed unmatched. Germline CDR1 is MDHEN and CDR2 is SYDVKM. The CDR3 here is CASSSSGQGNQPQHF. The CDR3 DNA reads TGTGCCAGCAGTTCGTCGGGACAGGGGAATCAGCCCCAGCATTTT.

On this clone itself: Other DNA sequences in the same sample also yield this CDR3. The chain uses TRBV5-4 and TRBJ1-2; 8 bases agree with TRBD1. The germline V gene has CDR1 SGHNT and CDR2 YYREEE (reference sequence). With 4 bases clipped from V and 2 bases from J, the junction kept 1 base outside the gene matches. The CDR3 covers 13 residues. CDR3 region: CASSRQGNYGYTF. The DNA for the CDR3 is TGTGCCAGCAGCCGACAGGGGAACTATGGCTACACCTTC.

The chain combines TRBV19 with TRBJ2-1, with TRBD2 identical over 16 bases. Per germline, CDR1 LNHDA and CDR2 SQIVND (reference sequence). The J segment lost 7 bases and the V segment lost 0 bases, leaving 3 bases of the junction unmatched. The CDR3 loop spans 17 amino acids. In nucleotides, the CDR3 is TGTGCCAGTAGTATAGAGGGACTAGCGGGAGGGCCGAATGAGCAGTTCTTC. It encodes CASSIEGLAGGPNEQFF.

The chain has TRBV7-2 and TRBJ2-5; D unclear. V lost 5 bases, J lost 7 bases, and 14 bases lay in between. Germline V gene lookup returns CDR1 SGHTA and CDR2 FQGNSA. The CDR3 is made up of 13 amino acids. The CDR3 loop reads CASSAPDRGTQYF. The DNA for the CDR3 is TGTGCCAGCAGCGCCCCCGACCGAGGGACCCAGTACTTC. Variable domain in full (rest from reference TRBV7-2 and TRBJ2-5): GAGVSQSPSNKVTEKGKDVELRCDPISGHTALYWYRQSLGQGLEFLIYFQGNSAPDKSGLPSDRFSAERTGGSVSTLTIQRTQQEDSAVYLCASSAPDRGTQYFGPGTRLLVL.

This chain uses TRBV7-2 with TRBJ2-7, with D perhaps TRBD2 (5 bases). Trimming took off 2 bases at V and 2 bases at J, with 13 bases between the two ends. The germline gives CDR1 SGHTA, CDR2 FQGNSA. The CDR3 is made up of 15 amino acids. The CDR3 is CASSLRHGSPYEQYF. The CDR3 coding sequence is TGTGCCAGCAGCTTACGCCATGGGAGCCCCTACGAGCAGTACTTC. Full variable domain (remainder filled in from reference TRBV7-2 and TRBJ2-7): GAGVSQSPSNKVTEKGKDVELRCDPISGHTALYWYRQSLGQGLEFLIYFQGNSAPDKSGLPSDRFSAERTGGSVSTLTIQRTQQEDSAVYLCASSLRHGSPYEQYFGPGTRLTVT.

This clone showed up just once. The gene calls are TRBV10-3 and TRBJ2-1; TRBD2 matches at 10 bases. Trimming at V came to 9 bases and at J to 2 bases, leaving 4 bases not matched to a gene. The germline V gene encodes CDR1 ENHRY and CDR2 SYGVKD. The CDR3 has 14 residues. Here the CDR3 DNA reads TGTGCCATTCGGAGCGGGGGGGCCTACAATGAGCAGTTCTTC. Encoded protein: CAIRSGGAYNEQFF.

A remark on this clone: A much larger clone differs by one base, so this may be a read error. The DNA for the CDR3 is TGTGCCAGCAGCTTCGACGGGAACACTGAAGCTTTCTTT. Protein product: CASSFDGNTEAFF. The chain recombines TRBV7-2 with TRBJ1-1, with D unresolved. The CDR3 runs 13 residues. V dropped 3 bases and J dropped 1 base, with 6 bases sitting between them. Germline CDR1 SGHTA, CDR2 FQGNSA.

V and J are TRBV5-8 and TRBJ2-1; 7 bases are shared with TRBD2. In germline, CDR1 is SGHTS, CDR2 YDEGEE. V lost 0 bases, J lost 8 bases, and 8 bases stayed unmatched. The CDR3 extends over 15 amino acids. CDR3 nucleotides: TGTGCCAGCAGCTTGGACGGGAGGTTGATAGATGAGCAGTTCTTC. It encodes CASSLDGRLIDEQFF.

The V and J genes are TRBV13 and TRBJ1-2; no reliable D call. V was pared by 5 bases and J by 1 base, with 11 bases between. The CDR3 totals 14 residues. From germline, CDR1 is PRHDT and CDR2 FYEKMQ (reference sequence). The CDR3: CASSPRRDNYGYTF. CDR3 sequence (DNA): TGTGCCAGCAGCCCGCGGCGGGATAACTATGGCTACACCTTC.